The sequence of this T cell receptor (beta chain) was determined in a study of regulatory T cells in long-lasting Graves disease. At the level of the study: Graves' patients (newly diagnosed) had been on antithyroid drugs under 3 months.

Time point described: newly diagnosed GD, antithyroid drugs for less than 3 months. From PBMCs, RNA was extracted and then used to make the TCR library. This clonotype showed up just once. Per germline, CDR1 LNHDA and CDR2 SQIVND (reference sequence). Unmatched junction bases numbered 7, after V lost 4 bases and J lost 5 bases. The CDR3 runs 14 residues. Combining iRepertoire HTBI primers with Arm-PCR of CDR3 regions, the authors built TCR beta libraries. Each CDR3 protein is one row after TCRdb ran MiXCR on the multiplex PCR reads. The sample holds around 480,000 distinct CDR3 sequences, about 15% seen once. The same data also went into a second study, on T cells in Graves' hyperthyroidism and ophthalmopathy.

The input for sequencing was peripheral blood mononuclear cells (PBMCs), taken at new diagnosis, from a patient treated with antithyroid drugs. The J gene is TRBJ1-1, the V gene TRBV19; 7 bases are shared with TRBD1. This TCR was sampled from a woman aged 40-65 years with Graves disease. The CDR3 is CASSTATGRTEAFF. DNA of the CDR3: TGTGCCAGTAGTACCGCGACAGGGAGAACTGAAGCTTTCTTT.